This T cell receptor (beta chain) was retrieved from a study of blood T cell repertoires in COVID-19. Study details: Spain, Italy and the United States supplied samples that represented acute and convalescent COVID-19. T cells, B-cell-depleted T cells, or PBMCs provided the cDNA or gDNA that served as material.

In the source study's methods: Reference gene primers were amplified, and this amplification served to estimate nucleated cell counts. Clones were sequenced by immunoSEQ multiplex PCR, and TCRdb holds only the in-frame ones, with some missing. The DNA gave D and trimming, while V, J and clone size come from that table. Of roughly 87,000 clones listed, 88% are singletons. The source is a man aged 60 to 75 with acute or convalescent COVID-19. Sequenced input: peripheral blood.

The CDR3 DNA reads as TGTGCCAGCAGTTACTCGTCGGGGAGCTCTGGAAACACCATATATTTT. Translating it yields CASSYSSGSSGNTIYF. The chain is built from TRBV6-5 and TRBJ1-3; no reliable D call. The CDR3 has 16 residues. Between the trimmed V and J ends, which lost 0 bases and 0 bases, there was a span of 9 bases. From germline, CDR1 is MNHEY and CDR2 SVGAGI.